This T cell receptor beta chain was captured by sequencing in a study of T cells in narcolepsy. Study overall: Donors had narcolepsy type 1 or type 2, or were healthy controls.

Study-wide points: Autoreactive HCRT-specific and TRIB2-specific clonotypes were marked in same-patient CSF-versus-blood CD4+ comparisons. No autoreactive T cell clone sequences appeared in some memory CD4+ repertoires.

TCRdb keeps only in-frame clones here, not all; method: immunoSEQ multiplex PCR. The sample consists of almost 25,000 clones, approximately 60% of them appearing once. Notes on this clone: Its target is unknown.

Trimming removed 2 bases from V and 0 bases from J; junction bases left unmatched: 4. Germline V lookup: CDR1 SGHRS, CDR2 YFSETQ. This CDR3 contains 16 residues. Sequences were obtained from memory (CD45RA-) CD4+ T cells from blood. The clonotype was recovered from a human donor in good health. The V call is TRBV5-1, the J call TRBJ1-4; TRBD1 aligns across 7 bases. As DNA, the CDR3 is TGCGCCAGCAGCTTTGGACAGGTATCAACTAATGAAAAACTGTTTTTT. Protein sequence: CASSFGQVSTNEKLFF.